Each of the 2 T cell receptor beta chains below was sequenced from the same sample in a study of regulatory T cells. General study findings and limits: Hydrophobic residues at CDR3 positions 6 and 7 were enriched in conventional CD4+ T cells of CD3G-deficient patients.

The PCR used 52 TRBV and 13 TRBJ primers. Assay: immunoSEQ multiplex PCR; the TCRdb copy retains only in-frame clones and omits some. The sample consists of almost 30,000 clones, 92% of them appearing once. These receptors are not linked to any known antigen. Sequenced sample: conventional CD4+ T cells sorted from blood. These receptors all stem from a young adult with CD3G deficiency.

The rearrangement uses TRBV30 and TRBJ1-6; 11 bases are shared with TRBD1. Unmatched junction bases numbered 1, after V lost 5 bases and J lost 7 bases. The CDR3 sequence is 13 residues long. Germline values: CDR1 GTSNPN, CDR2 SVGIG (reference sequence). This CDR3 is CAWGDRGNSPLHF. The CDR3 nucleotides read TGTGCCTGGGGGGACAGGGGGAATTCACCCCTCCACTTT.

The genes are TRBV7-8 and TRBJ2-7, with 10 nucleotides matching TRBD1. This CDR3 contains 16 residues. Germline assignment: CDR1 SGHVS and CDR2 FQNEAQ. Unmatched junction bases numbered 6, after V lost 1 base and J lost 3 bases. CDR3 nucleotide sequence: TGTGCCAGCAGCTTAGAAAGGACAGGGGGAAACTACGAGCAGTACTTC. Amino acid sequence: CASSLERTGGNYEQYF.